This T cell receptor (beta chain) appears in the sequencing data of a study of blood T cell repertoires in COVID-19. Study context: From the United States, Italy and Spain came samples of acute and convalescent COVID-19. Sample material is recorded as cDNA or gDNA derived from T cells, B-cell-depleted T cells, or PBMCs.

Trimming took off 3 bases at V and 4 bases at J, with 21 bases between the two ends. The CDR3 spans 17 residues. Germline V lookup: CDR1 SGHTA, CDR2 FQGNSA. Authors' data handling: Counts of nucleated cells, estimated from reference gene primer amplification, were obtained. Clones were read by immunoSEQ multiplex PCR, and TCRdb kept only the in-frame ones, dropping some. V and J calls and clone size are given by that table; D and trimming were obtained from the DNA. The sample records 72,000 or so clones, approximately 86% being singletons. This TCR came from an elderly man with active COVID-19. The chain has TRBV7-2 and TRBJ1-2; D perhaps matches TRBD1 (6 bases). The sample was peripheral blood. This CDR3 reads CASSFGGAARGGYGYTF. CDR3 nucleotides: TGTGCCAGCAGCTTTGGGGGGGCGGCCCGAGGCGGCTATGGCTACACCTTC.